A single sample is the source of the 3 T cell receptor beta chains below, sequenced in a study of regulatory T cells in long-lasting Graves disease. Noted time point: newly diagnosed GD, antithyroid drugs for less than 3 months. Isolated PBMC RNA provided the starting material for the TCR library. According to the study, TCR beta libraries were built with iRepertoire HTBI primers and CDR3-region Arm-PCR. TCRdb reprocessed the multiplex PCR reads via MiXCR and lists one record per CDR3 protein. The sample shows 400,000 to 500,000 distinct CDR3 sequences, less than 20% of them seen only once. This sample also belongs to another study, concerning T cells in Graves' hyperthyroidism and ophthalmopathy.

This specimen consisted of peripheral blood mononuclear cells (PBMCs), obtained at new diagnosis, from a patient treated with antithyroid drugs. The receptors stem from a young woman with Graves disease.

This clonotype was observed a handful of times. The J gene is TRBJ2-7, the V gene TRBV30, with 8 nucleotides matching TRBD1. The CDR3 extends over 14 amino acids. With V trimmed by 4 bases and J by 0 bases, 5 bases remained unmatched. Germline V gene sequence: CDR1 GTSNPN, CDR2 SVGIG (reference sequence). The CDR3 DNA sequence: TGTGCCTGGAACCCGGGACAGGCCTCCTACGAGCAGTACTTC. As protein: CAWNPGQASYEQYF.

This clonotype came up many times. The DNA for the CDR3 is TGCAGCGTTGGGGATAGCGGGCCCTACGAGCAGTACTTC. Translation gives CSVGDSGPYEQYF. This sequence joins TRBV29-1 and TRBJ2-7; 7 bases align to TRBD2. V shed 4 bases, J shed 2 bases, and the junction held 5 bases outside the gene matches. The germline V gene has CDR1 SQVTM and CDR2 ANQGSEA. This CDR3 is 13 amino acids long.

V usage is TRBV4-2 and J usage is TRBJ1-5; TRBD1 might be the D (6 bases). CDR3 size: 15 residues. With 0 bases removed from V and 7 bases from J, the gap between germline ends came to 13 bases. The V gene's germline CDR1 is LGHNA and CDR2 YNFKEQ. CDR3 in amino acids: CASSQDVRGGQPQHF. The CDR3 nucleotides read TGTGCCAGCAGCCAAGACGTCAGGGGTGGCCAGCCCCAGCATTTT.